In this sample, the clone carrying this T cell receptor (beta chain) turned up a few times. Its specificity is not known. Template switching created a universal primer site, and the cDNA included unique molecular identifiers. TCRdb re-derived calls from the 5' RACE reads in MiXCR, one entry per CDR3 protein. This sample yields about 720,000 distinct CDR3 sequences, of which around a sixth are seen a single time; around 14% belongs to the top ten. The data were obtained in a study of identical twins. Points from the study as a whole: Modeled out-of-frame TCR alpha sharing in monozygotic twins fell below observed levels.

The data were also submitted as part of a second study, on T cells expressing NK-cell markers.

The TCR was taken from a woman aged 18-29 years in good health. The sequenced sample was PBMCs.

CDR3 amino acids: CASSPPWTYEQYF. Written as DNA, the CDR3 is TGTGCCAGCAGCCCCCCTTGGACCTACGAGCAGTACTTC. The rearrangement links TRBV5-6 to TRBJ2-7, with D hard to call. The CDR3 contains 13 residues. Germline CDR1 SGHDT, CDR2 YYEEEE. V gave up 4 bases and J gave up 2 bases, with 10 bases separating them.